This entry lists 20 T cell receptor beta chains sequenced from one sample in a study of blood T cell repertoires in COVID-19. The table came from immunoSEQ multiplex PCR; TCRdb's copy has only in-frame clones and leaves some out. The table includes under 100,000 clones, around 87% detected once. The specimen sequenced was peripheral blood. The origin of the receptors is a human donor in a cohort sampled during active COVID-19.

This chain links TRBV19 with TRBJ2-5; maybe TRBD1 (7 bases). The germline CDR1 and CDR2 sequences are LNHDA and SQIVND (reference sequence). This CDR3 region has 16 residues. Trimming removed 5 bases from V and 5 bases from J, with 21 bases in between. For the CDR3, the DNA is TGTGCCAGTAGTCGCTCCTCGACAGGGAGGTATGAGACCCAGTACTTC. Amino acid sequence: CASSRSSTGRYETQYF.

The chain has TRBV24-1 and TRBJ2-2, with D hard to call. Looked up from germline, CDR1 is KGHDR and CDR2 is SFDVKD. This CDR3 is 15 amino acids long. With 1 base removed from V and 1 base from J, the gap between germline ends came to 6 bases. Written as DNA, the CDR3 is TGTGCCACCAGTGATTTCAGAAAGAACACCGGGGAGCTGTTTTTT. It encodes CATSDFRKNTGELFF.

V gene TRBV5-4 combines with J gene TRBJ2-7; 8 bases line up with TRBD1. This CDR3 has 15 amino acids. V shed 4 bases and J 3 bases; nucleotides not matched to a gene: 9. In germline, CDR1 is SGHNT, CDR2 YYREEE (reference sequence). CDR3 amino acids: CASSTSGQVIYEQYF. DNA of the CDR3: TGTGCCAGCAGCACCTCGGGACAGGTGATCTACGAGCAGTACTTC.

The chain recombines TRBV19 with TRBJ2-6, with 9 bases identical to TRBD1. Trimming took 3 bases from V and 0 from J; bases not matched to a gene: 6. The CDR3 has 18 amino acids. Germline lookup yields CDR1 LNHDA and CDR2 SQIVND (reference sequence). The CDR3 here is CASSIIGQGSSGANVLTF. The CDR3 coding sequence is TGTGCCAGTAGTATTATAGGACAGGGGAGCTCTGGGGCCAACGTCCTGACTTTC.

The chain joins TRBV2 to TRBJ1-5; TRBD1 matches 7 bases. J was trimmed by 5 bases and V by 2 bases; bases with no gene match: 3. The CDR3 spans 14 residues. Germline CDR1 and CDR2: SNHLY and FYNNEI. CDR3 DNA: TGTGCCAGCAGTGAATTGCAGGGGGATCAGCCCCAGCATTTT. Translating it yields CASSELQGDQPQHF.

The gene calls are TRBV6-2 or TRBV6-3 and TRBJ2-7, with 9 bases aligning to TRBD1. J gave up 0 bases and V 5 bases, and 5 bases lay outside the gene matches. Germline values: CDR1 MNHEY, CDR2 SVGEGT. CDR3 size: 15 residues. CDR3: CASSGGTGSSYEQYF. The CDR3 DNA reads as TGTGCCAGCAGTGGAGGGACAGGGAGCTCCTACGAGCAGTACTTC.

The chain joins TRBV7-9 to TRBJ1-2; D perhaps matches TRBD1 (5 bases). Germline CDR1 and CDR2: SEHNR and FQNEAQ (reference sequence). V lost 1 base, J lost 8 bases, and 11 bases lay in between. The CDR3 extends over 13 amino acids. CDR3 sequence reads: CASSLDAGIGYTF. CDR3 nucleotides: TGTGCCAGCAGCTTAGACGCAGGGATCGGCTACACCTTC.

The rearrangement links TRBV30 to TRBJ1-5; D might be TRBD1 (6 bases). Deletions cut 4 bases from V and 7 bases from J, with 14 bases between. This CDR3 region has 13 residues. Looked up from germline, CDR1 is GTSNPN and CDR2 is SVGIG (reference sequence). The CDR3 DNA is TGTGCCTGGACCACAGGGTTCGGACAGCCCCAGCATTTT. The encoded protein is CAWTTGFGQPQHF.

The chain uses TRBV7-9 and TRBJ1-6; no clear D gene. Germline-derived CDR1 and CDR2 are SEHNR and FQNEAQ (reference sequence). Trimming removed 1 base at V and 0 bases at J, with 13 bases between. The CDR3 covers 18 residues. The chain's CDR3 is CASSLDFERSSYNSPLHF. The CDR3 coding sequence is TGTGCCAGCAGCTTAGATTTTGAGCGGAGCTCCTATAATTCACCCCTCCACTTT. The entire variable domain, with the rest obtained from reference TRBV7-9 and TRBJ1-6, is as follows: DTGVSQNPRHKITKRGQNVTFRCDPISEHNRLYWYRQTLGQGPEFLTYFQNEAQLEKSRLLSDRFSAERPKGSFSTLEIQRTEQGDSAMYLCASSLDFERSSYNSPLHFGNGTRLTVT.

DNA of the CDR3: TGTGCCAGCGGACTAGCGGGGTCTGAGCAGTTCTTC. Its translation: CASGLAGSEQFF. The rearrangement joins TRBV6-6 to TRBJ2-1, with TRBD2 matching over 12 bases. From germline, CDR1 is MNHNY and CDR2 SVGAGI (reference sequence). The CDR3 runs to 12 residues. V lost 8 bases and J lost 9; bases outside the gene matches: 2.

This chain joins TRBV29-1 and TRBJ1-1; D uncertain. Looked up from germline, CDR1 is SQVTM and CDR2 is ANQGSEA. The CDR3 is made up of 14 amino acids. With 4 bases removed from V and 6 bases from J, the gap between germline ends came to 18 bases. The CDR3 spells CSVGGGGTVSEAFF. CDR3 DNA sequence: TGCAGCGTTGGTGGAGGTGGCACGGTGTCTGAAGCTTTCTTT.

The rearrangement joins TRBV18 to TRBJ1-5; 7 nucleotides align to TRBD1. This CDR3 comprises 15 residues. The V gene's germline CDR1 is KGHSH and CDR2 LQKENI. V was pared by 4 bases and J by 7 bases, with 10 bases of the junction left unmatched. Here the CDR3 reads CASSLRDRKGQPQHF. CDR3 DNA sequence: TGTGCCAGCTCACTACGGGACAGAAAAGGGCAGCCCCAGCATTTT. Filled out from reference TRBV18 and TRBJ1-5, the complete variable domain reads NAGVMQNPRHLVRRRGQEARLRCSPMKGHSHVYWYRQLPEEGLKFMVYLQKENIIDESGMPKERFSAEFPKEGPSILRIQQVVRGDSAAYFCASSLRDRKGQPQHFGDGTRLSIL.

The J gene is TRBJ1-1, the V gene TRBV6-2 or TRBV6-3; D unresolved. CDR1 is MNHEY, CDR2 SVGEGT, per germline. The V gene lost 5 bases and the J gene lost 6 bases, with 16 bases spanning the gap. The CDR3 loop spans 14 amino acids. The CDR3 reads CASSPPRRTSEAFF. CDR3 sequence (DNA): TGTGCCAGCAGTCCCCCGAGGAGAACCTCTGAAGCTTTCTTT.

In DNA, the CDR3 is TGTGCCAGCAGCTCAGGGGGCTCGGGGAACACTGAAGCTTTCTTT. It is translated as CASSSGGSGNTEAFF. V usage is TRBV6-5 and J usage is TRBJ1-1; 8 bases are shared with TRBD1. The CDR3 loop spans 15 amino acids. Trimming at V came to 6 bases and at J to 1 base, leaving 7 bases not matched to a gene. CDR1 MNHEY and CDR2 SVGAGI come from the germline V gene.

V and J are TRBV6-4 and TRBJ1-2; D unclear. The CDR3 is 13 amino acids. The V gene lost 3 bases and the J gene lost 3 bases, with 8 bases spanning the gap. Looked up from germline, CDR1 is MRHNA and CDR2 is SNTAGT. In DNA, the CDR3 is TGTGCCAGCAGTGAAGAGGGATACTATGGCTACACCTTC. Its protein is CASSEEGYYGYTF.

The chain couples TRBV19 to TRBJ1-2; TRBD1 is a possible D gene (5 bases). This CDR3 contains 17 residues. Trimming removed 7 bases from V and 3 bases from J, with 24 bases in between. Per the germline V gene, CDR1 is LNHDA and CDR2 is SQIVND (reference sequence). DNA of the CDR3: TGTGCCAGTATCGGTGGGAGGCATCCCGAAGGGGACTATGGCTACACCTTC. This encodes CASIGGRHPEGDYGYTF.

This sequence joins TRBV3-1 (or the pseudogene TRBV3-2) and TRBJ2-7; possible D gene TRBD2, 7 bases. Germline values: CDR1 LGHDT, CDR2 YNNKEL (reference sequence). The CDR3 runs to 14 residues. V was shortened by 1 base and J by 2 bases, with 9 bases between the two germline ends. CDR3 loop: CASSQAGGTYEQYF. CDR3 in DNA: TGTGCCAGCAGCCAAGCGGGGGGCACCTACGAGCAGTACTTC.

Here the CDR3 reads CASSPRTGGVNGYTF. CDR3 coding DNA: TGTGCCAGCAGCCCCCGGACAGGGGGCGTTAATGGCTACACCTTC. The chain couples TRBV7-9 to TRBJ1-2; 11 nucleotides line up with TRBD1. Unmatched junction bases numbered 8, after V lost 5 bases and J lost 6 bases. The CDR3 covers 15 residues. Germline lookup yields CDR1 SEHNR and CDR2 FQNEAQ (reference sequence).

The gene calls are TRBV6-6 and TRBJ2-1, with D perhaps TRBD2 (6 bases). The CDR3 contains 11 residues. The V and J ends lost 8 bases and 5 bases respectively, with 7 bases between them. Germline CDR1 MNHNY, CDR2 SVGAGI (reference sequence). The CDR3: CASGRNNEQFF. In nucleotides, the CDR3 is TGTGCCAGCGGGAGGAACAATGAGCAGTTCTTC.

The gene calls are TRBV11-2 and TRBJ1-3; D remains ambiguous. Germline assignment: CDR1 SGHAT and CDR2 FQNNGV. The V and J ends lost 2 bases and 1 base respectively, with 3 bases between them. The CDR3 spans 13 residues. CDR3 sequence (DNA): TGTGCCAGCAGCTTACATTCTGGAAACACCATATATTTT. Translating it yields CASSLHSGNTIYF.